Reported below is one TCR beta chain. The antigen remains undetermined. TCRdb's copy holds only in-frame clones and misses some; the assay was immunoSEQ multiplex PCR. The table has more than 1,200 clones, roughly nine tenths seen once; the top ten hold roughly 12%. The sample comes from a study of primary melanoma T cells and metastatic recurrence. Background on the study: Tumors were T2–T4 primary melanomas thicker than 1 mm. General study findings and limits: The authors suggested a successful antitumor T-cell response can exist in primary melanoma. T-cell fraction over 20% seemed protective regardless of ulceration or nodes. Progression-free survival prediction reportedly improved most when T-cell fraction, rather than another histopathological variable, joined tumor thickness.

The length of the CDR3 is 15 residues. After removal of 5 bases from V and 6 bases from J, the junction contained 8 bases not matched to a gene. Germline CDR1 LNHDA, CDR2 SQIVND (reference sequence). Sequenced material: melanoma tumor tissue. The J gene is TRBJ1-2, the V gene TRBV19; 11 bases fit TRBD1. The TCR was taken from a human donor with melanoma. CDR3 in DNA: TGTGCCAGTAGTCCCCGGACAGGGGGCATCGATGGCTACACCTTC. Its protein is CASSPRTGGIDGYTF.